What follows describes a single TCR beta chain. This sample is part of a study of T cell changes during pregnancy in multiple sclerosis. Measured with immunoSEQ multiplex PCR; TCRdb has only the in-frame clones, and not every one. The profile shows 65,000 to 70,000 clones, around 92% of them singletons. Germline CDR1 and CDR2: SGHRS and YFSETQ. V shed 5 bases and J shed 0 bases, with 12 bases lying between them. There are 15 residues in the CDR3. Source: peripheral blood, taken in the first trimester of pregnancy. The clonotype comes from a female donor with multiple sclerosis, enrolled in a pregnancy study. The rearrangement links TRBV5-1 to TRBJ1-3, with D uncertain. The CDR3 coding sequence is TGCGCCAGCAGAAGGGAGGGAAACTCTGGAAACACCATATATTTT. Protein sequence: CASRREGNSGNTIYF. Using reference TRBV5-1 and TRBJ1-3 for the parts outside the CDR3, the full variable domain is KAGVTQTPRYLIKTRGQQVTLSCSPISGHRSVSWYQQTPGQGLQFLFEYFSETQRNKGNFPGRFSGRQFSNSRSEMNVSTLELGDSALYLCASRREGNSGNTIYFGEGSWLTVV.